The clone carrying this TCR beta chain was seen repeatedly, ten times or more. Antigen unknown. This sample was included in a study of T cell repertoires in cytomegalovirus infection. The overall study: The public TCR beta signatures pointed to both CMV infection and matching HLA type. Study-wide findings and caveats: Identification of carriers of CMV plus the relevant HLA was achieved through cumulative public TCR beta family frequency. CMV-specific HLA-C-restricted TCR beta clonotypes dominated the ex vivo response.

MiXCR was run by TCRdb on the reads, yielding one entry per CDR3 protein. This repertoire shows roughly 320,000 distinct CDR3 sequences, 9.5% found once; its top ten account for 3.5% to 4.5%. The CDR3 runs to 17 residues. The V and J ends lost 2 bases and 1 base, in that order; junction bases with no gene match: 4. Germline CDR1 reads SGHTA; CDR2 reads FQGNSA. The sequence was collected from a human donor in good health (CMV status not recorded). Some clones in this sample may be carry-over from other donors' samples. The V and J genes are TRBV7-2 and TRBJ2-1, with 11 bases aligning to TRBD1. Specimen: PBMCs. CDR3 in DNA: TGTGCCAGCAGCTTACCTGGACAGGGGGCTTCCTACAATGAGCAGTTCTTC. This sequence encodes CASSLPGQGASYNEQFF.